What follows are 21 T cell receptor beta chains derived from one specimen sequenced in a study of cytotoxic CD8 clonotypes in ibrutinib-treated CLL (dated by TCRdb to about 2021). The receptor library was made with the immunoSEQ multiplex PCR assay. TCRdb holds this immuneACCESS table with in-frame rearrangements only. Some clones are missing; in checked studies, unresolved V genes explain under half, and the rest has no known cause. The sample table lists some 300,000 clones, around four fifths of them with a count of one. The ten largest clonotypes hold 6.7% of the sample. The sample was PBMCs, taken before ibrutinib treatment. These receptors were collected from a human donor with chronic lymphocytic leukemia.

The rearrangement uses TRBV15 and TRBJ1-4; 7 bases fit TRBD1. The CDR3 totals 15 residues. V lost 3 bases and J lost 3; bases outside the gene matches: 4. Germline V gives CDR1 LNHNV, CDR2 YYDKDF (reference sequence). The CDR3 nucleotides read TGTGCCACCAGCAGGCCGGGACAGCCTAATGAAAAACTGTTTTTT. This gives the protein CATSRPGQPNEKLFF.

The chain uses TRBV7-6 and TRBJ2-7; D unclear. With 5 bases removed from V and 2 bases from J, the gap between germline ends came to 16 bases. The CDR3 covers 15 residues. CDR1 is SGHVS, CDR2 FNYEAQ, per germline. The CDR3 here is CASSRTDKDTYEQYF. The CDR3 DNA reads as TGTGCCAGCAGCCGGACGGATAAAGATACCTACGAGCAGTACTTC.

The chain recombines TRBV7-3 with TRBJ2-5; 9 nucleotides align to TRBD2. CDR3 length equals 16 residues. Germline assignment: CDR1 SGHTA and CDR2 FQGTGA. After removal of 2 bases from V and 5 bases from J, the junction contained 9 bases not matched to a gene. Here the CDR3 reads CASSLVGGTSTETQYF. CDR3 DNA sequence: TGTGCCAGCAGCTTAGTAGGCGGGACTAGCACTGAGACCCAGTACTTC.

The chain employs TRBV7-6 and TRBJ2-1; D gene unclear. V shed 1 base and J shed 10 bases, with 8 bases lying between them. This CDR3 has 12 amino acids. Looked up from germline, CDR1 is SGHVS and CDR2 is FNYEAQ. The CDR3 loop is CASSLVMEEQFF. CDR3 sequence (DNA): TGTGCCAGCAGCTTAGTGATGGAAGAGCAGTTCTTC.

This chain uses TRBV7-9 with TRBJ2-5; weak D call: TRBD1 (6 bases). Trimming shortened V by 1 base and J by 5 bases, and 11 bases separated the two germline ends. The CDR3 extends over 14 amino acids. The V gene's germline CDR1 is SEHNR and CDR2 FQNEAQ (reference sequence). This CDR3 is CASSLVQGWETQYF. Written as DNA, the CDR3 is TGTGCCAGCAGCTTAGTACAGGGTTGGGAGACCCAGTACTTC.

This chain joins TRBV18 and TRBJ2-3, with 7 nucleotides matching TRBD2. This CDR3 region has 17 residues. V shed 5 bases, J shed 4 bases, and the junction held 15 bases outside the gene matches. Germline loops: CDR1 KGHSH, CDR2 LQKENI. The CDR3 nucleotides read TGTGCCAGCTCAACCAGGAGTGGACTAGTATTCGCAGATACGCAGTATTTT. Translated: CASSTRSGLVFADTQYF.

The genes are TRBV5-1 and TRBJ2-1; the D gene is possibly TRBD1 (5 bases). Deletions cut 2 bases from V and 0 bases from J, with 15 bases between. The CDR3 totals 17 residues. Germline CDR1 reads SGHRS; CDR2 reads YFSETQ. In DNA form, the CDR3 reads TGCGCCAGCAGCTTTCAGGGTGGGGTAAGCTCCTACAATGAGCAGTTCTTC. This encodes CASSFQGGVSSYNEQFF.

On this clone: Other DNA sequences within the sample encode an identical CDR3. The rearrangement uses TRBV20-1 and TRBJ2-7; tentatively, D is TRBD2 (6 bases). Germline V lookup: CDR1 DFQATT, CDR2 SNEGSKA (reference sequence). This CDR3 contains 11 residues. V was shortened by 6 bases and J by 3 bases, with 9 bases between the two germline ends. The CDR3 DNA is TGCAGTGCGGAGACTAGCTACGAGCAGTACTTC. Protein sequence: CSAETSYEQYF.

The table lists this clone with a count of one. CDR3 sequence: CASSWVGERNYGYTF. Written as DNA, the CDR3 is TGTGCCAGCAGCTGGGTCGGGGAGCGAAACTATGGCTACACCTTC. This chain joins TRBV14 and TRBJ1-2; D remains ambiguous. The germline V gene has CDR1 SGHDN and CDR2 FVKESK. V was pared by 5 bases and J by 2 bases, with 15 bases between. This CDR3 comprises 15 residues.

The chain is built from TRBV7-3 and TRBJ1-2; D gene uncertain. Germline lookup yields CDR1 SGHTA and CDR2 FQGTGA. CDR3 length: 15 amino acids. Trimming removed 5 bases at V and 6 bases at J, with 19 bases between. In DNA form, the CDR3 reads TGTGCCAGCAGCCGCAGACACACAGACTTCGATGGCTACACCTTC. Translated: CASSRRHTDFDGYTF.

The CDR3 is CASSQRAADTQYF. The CDR3 region has the DNA TGTGCCAGCAGTCAGAGGGCCGCAGATACGCAGTATTTT. The rearrangement joins TRBV25-1 to TRBJ2-3, with D tentatively TRBD2 (5 bases). The CDR3 has 13 amino acids. The V end lost 5 bases, the J end lost 4 bases, and 10 bases lay between the germline ends. Per germline, CDR1 MGHDK and CDR2 SYGVNS.

This clone turned up a few times. The V gene is TRBV29-1, the J gene TRBJ2-3; D not certain. The V end was cut by 7 bases, the J end by 5 bases, with 16 bases between. Germline CDR1 SQVTM, CDR2 ANQGSEA. The CDR3 extends over 13 amino acids. CDR3 sequence: CSAAVQRGDTQYF. The CDR3 nucleotides read TGCAGCGCGGCGGTCCAACGCGGAGATACGCAGTATTTT.

CDR3 sequence reads: CAARGNTEAFF. For the CDR3, the DNA is TGTGCCGCCAGGGGGAACACTGAAGCTTTCTTT. This chain joins TRBV27 and TRBJ1-1, with a tentative D call TRBD1 (6 bases). The CDR3 contains 11 residues. Germline V gene data show CDR1 as MNHEY and CDR2 as SMNVEV (reference sequence). Trimming pared 11 bases from V and 1 base from J, leaving 8 bases between.

This chain joins TRBV5-1 and TRBJ2-6, with no clear D. V was pared by 4 bases and J by 2 bases, with 10 bases between. Looked up from germline, CDR1 is SGHRS and CDR2 is YFSETQ. The CDR3 runs to 15 residues. CDR3: CASSPTVTGANVLTF. The CDR3 region has the DNA TGCGCCAGCAGCCCCACAGTTACTGGGGCCAACGTCCTGACTTTC.

The CDR3 spells CASSFSGGTNQPQHF. Written as DNA, the CDR3 is TGTGCCAGCAGCTTTTCAGGGGGGACCAATCAGCCCCAGCATTTT. V is TRBV7-2 and J is TRBJ1-5; 7 nucleotides agree with TRBD1. The CDR3 extends over 15 amino acids. Germline CDR1 is SGHTA and CDR2 is FQGNSA. Trimming took 3 bases from V and 3 from J; bases not matched to a gene: 5.

The rearrangement links TRBV28 to TRBJ1-1; D might be TRBD1 (6 bases). Between the trimmed V and J ends, which lost 3 bases and 1 base, there was a span of 9 bases. The germline V gene encodes CDR1 MDHEN and CDR2 SYDVKM. The CDR3 totals 14 residues. This chain's CDR3 is CASSLTGGNTEAFF. The CDR3 DNA reads TGTGCCAGCAGTTTGACAGGTGGGAACACTGAAGCTTTCTTT. Filled out from reference TRBV28 and TRBJ1-1, the complete variable domain reads DVKVTQSSRYLVKRTGEKVFLECVQDMDHENMFWYRQDPGLGLRLIYFSYDVKMKEKGDIPEGYSVSREKKERFSLILESASTNQTSMYLCASSLTGGNTEAFFGQGTRLTVV.

This clone appeared a few times. This rearrangement joins TRBV2 to TRBJ2-7; D may correspond to TRBD1 or TRBD2 (5 bases each). The ends were cut back, 5 bases at V and 11 bases at J, with 22 bases in the middle. This CDR3 spans 14 amino acids. The germline V gene has CDR1 SNHLY and CDR2 FYNNEI. The CDR3 nucleotides are TGTGCCAGCAGTTATTACGGGACCAGAGGATTGGAGTACTTC. It is translated as CASSYYGTRGLEYF.

The gene calls are TRBV27 and TRBJ1-4; no reliable D call. This CDR3 spans 14 amino acids. Per germline, CDR1 MNHEY and CDR2 SMNVEV (reference sequence). V was pared by 6 bases and J by 0 bases, with 8 bases between. CDR3 DNA: TGTGCCAGCAGCCCTTTTGCAACTAATGAAAAACTGTTTTTT. Its protein product is CASSPFATNEKLFF.

Here the CDR3 reads CAWAGSTSQPQHF. For the CDR3, the DNA is TGTGCCTGGGCGGGGAGTACTAGTCAGCCCCAGCATTTT. The V gene is TRBV30, the J gene TRBJ1-5; no firm D call. Germline CDR1 is GTSNPN and CDR2 is SVGIG (reference sequence). V was cut by 5 bases and J by 6 bases, with 14 bases left in between. The CDR3 runs to 13 residues.

The chain links TRBV5-6 to TRBJ1-3; TRBD1 might be the D (6 bases). The length of the CDR3 is 16 residues. Looked up from germline, CDR1 is SGHDT and CDR2 is YYEEEE. V was cut by 3 bases and J by 1 base, with 14 bases left in between. CDR3 nucleotides: TGTGCCAGCAGCTCGCGGACAGTCCAATCTGGAAACACCATATATTTT. Amino acids: CASSSRTVQSGNTIYF.

This clone has a single count. The CDR3 sequence is CASSPQRLGYEQYF. The CDR3 nucleotides read TGTGCCAGCTCACCACAGCGGCTAGGCTACGAGCAGTACTTC. The chain carries TRBV18 and TRBJ2-7, with D perhaps TRBD2 (5 bases). V dropped 1 base and J dropped 3 bases, with 10 bases sitting between them. CDR1 is KGHSH, CDR2 LQKENI, per germline. The CDR3 is 14 amino acids.